This T cell receptor beta chain was retrieved from a study of lymphopenia after photon versus proton radiotherapy. This CDR3 is 14 amino acids long. The junction had 9 bases not matched to a gene; V was cut back by 6 bases and J by 8 bases. Germline V gives CDR1 MNHNS, CDR2 SASEGT. TCRdb's copy holds only in-frame clones and misses some; the assay was immunoSEQ multiplex PCR. The sample lists approximately 29,000 clones, about 87% occurring once. With regard to this clone: What it recognizes is unknown.

Study-level points and caveats: Post-nadir diversity loss with photons came from oligoclonal expansion, particularly CD8+ Temra cells.

The chain uses TRBV6-1 and TRBJ1-4; TRBD1 agrees at 7 bases. The clonotype was recovered from a woman in her seventies with pancreatic cancer. The sequencing here drew on peripheral blood, taken from a patient treated with proton-based radiotherapy. CDR3 in amino acids: CASSPTGVEEKLFF. The CDR3 DNA is TGTGCCAGCAGCCCTACAGGGGTAGAAGAAAAACTGTTTTTT.